The 14 T cell receptor beta chains given below trace back to one sample, sequenced in a study of CD8+ T cells in alopecia areata (dated by TCRdb to the late 2010s). The time point label, read with the paper, signifies: more than three weeks on oral tofacitinib. What this sample's treatment or condition label stands for: oral pan-JAK inhibitor, 5-10 mg twice daily. The library was produced with the immunoSEQ multiplex PCR assay. RNA was extracted from all samples and reverse transcribed into cDNA as template for TCR sequencing. The source is immuneACCESS, and TCRdb retained only in-frame sequences with V and J called. Part of the clones is not carried over; for the studies checked, unresolved V genes explain less than half of this, and the remainder is unexplained. This sample has 95,000 to 150,000 clones in its table, and 50% to 55% of those were observed once. The ten most abundant clones make up 0.46% of the sample.

The sequencing used CD4+ T cells sorted from blood, collected at week 4, from a patient treated with tofacitinib. The receptors were sampled from a human donor with alopecia areata.

The chain has TRBV29-1 and TRBJ1-2; 7 bases agree with TRBD1. CDR1 and CDR2 from the germline V gene are SQVTM and ANQGSEA. V shed 5 bases, J shed 2 bases, and the junction held 2 bases outside the gene matches. This CDR3 is built from 12 residues. The chain's CDR3 is CSVLTGNYGYTF. As DNA, the CDR3 is TGCAGCGTTCTGACAGGGAACTATGGCTACACCTTC.

V is TRBV5-1 and J is TRBJ2-2, with D perhaps matching TRBD2 (6 bases). V gave up 3 bases and J gave up 5 bases, with 8 bases separating them. This CDR3 region has 13 residues. Germline V lookup: CDR1 SGHRS, CDR2 YFSETQ. CDR3 protein: CASSWGLTGELFF. CDR3 in DNA: TGCGCCAGCAGCTGGGGACTTACCGGGGAGCTGTTTTTT.

This clone was picked up many times. The rearrangement joins TRBV29-1 to TRBJ2-2; tentatively, D is TRBD2 (5 bases). Germline CDR1 is SQVTM and CDR2 is ANQGSEA. V was trimmed by 2 bases and J by 6 bases, leaving 10 bases between them. The CDR3 is made up of 13 amino acids. CDR3 nucleotides: TGCAGCGTTGAAAAGACTATTGCCGGGGAGCTGTTTTTT. The encoded protein is CSVEKTIAGELFF.

CDR3 loop: CSVWYIFNYGYTF. CDR3 nucleotide sequence: TGCAGCGTTTGGTATATATTCAACTATGGCTACACCTTC. V usage is TRBV29-1 and J usage is TRBJ1-2; D unresolved. Germline values: CDR1 SQVTM, CDR2 ANQGSEA. This CDR3 spans 13 amino acids. V was cut by 5 bases and J by 2 bases, with 12 bases left in between.

As for this clone: The same CDR3 also results from other DNA sequences found in this sample. This chain connects TRBV29-1 to TRBJ1-1; D perhaps matches TRBD1 (5 bases). CDR3 size: 14 residues. Trimming stripped 4 bases from V and 1 base from J, with 13 bases between. The germline CDR1 and CDR2 sequences are SQVTM and ANQGSEA. For the CDR3, the DNA is TGCAGCGTTGGCACACCCGGGGGGAACACTGAAGCTTTCTTT. Its protein product is CSVGTPGGNTEAFF.

This clone has just a few counts. The chain uses TRBV7-9 and TRBJ2-1; D is ambiguous. The CDR3 has 17 amino acids. Trimming stripped 0 bases from V and 3 bases from J, with 15 bases between. Germline V gene lookup returns CDR1 SEHNR and CDR2 FQNEAQ (reference sequence). Here the CDR3 DNA reads TGTGCCAGCAGCTTAGCGACGCTTACTATGGGCTACAATGAGCAGTTCTTC. It codes for CASSLATLTMGYNEQFF.

This clone was counted between two and nine times. This chain joins TRBV30 and TRBJ1-2, with D tentatively TRBD1 (6 bases). Germline-derived CDR1 and CDR2 are GTSNPN and SVGIG (reference sequence). The CDR3 runs 12 residues. Trimming cost V 5 bases and J 6 bases, with 13 bases left between them. The CDR3 region is CAWYRVSNGYTF. CDR3 nucleotides: TGTGCCTGGTACAGGGTCAGCAATGGCTACACCTTC.

This clone was counted between two and nine times. V and J are TRBV29-1 and TRBJ1-2; 7 positions agree with TRBD1. This CDR3 is 12 amino acids long. V lost 6 bases and J lost 8; bases outside the gene matches: 9. In germline, CDR1 is SQVTM, CDR2 ANQGSEA. In DNA form, the CDR3 reads TGCAGCGTCGGGCCAGGGGGGTACGGCTACACCTTC. Translation gives CSVGPGGYGYTF.

As to this clone: Other DNA sequences from this sample encode an identical CDR3 as well. The chain has TRBV30 and TRBJ1-1; D might be TRBD1 (6 bases). The V end lost 0 bases, the J end lost 1 base, and 12 bases lay between the germline ends. The CDR3 runs to 15 residues. Germline CDR1 reads GTSNPN; CDR2 reads SVGIG (reference sequence). This CDR3 reads CAWSVRGRKNTEAFF. The CDR3 bases are TGTGCCTGGAGTGTGAGGGGGAGGAAGAACACTGAAGCTTTCTTT. Variable domain in full (rest from reference TRBV30 and TRBJ1-1): SQTIHQWPATLVQPVGSPLSLECTVEGTSNPNLYWYRQAAGRGLQLLFYSVGIGQISSEVPQNLSASRPQDRQFILSSKKLLLSDSGFYLCAWSVRGRKNTEAFFGQGTRLTVV.

This clone was picked up a small number of times. The chain employs TRBV30 and TRBJ1-1; D perhaps matches TRBD1 (5 bases). Germline V gives CDR1 GTSNPN, CDR2 SVGIG (reference sequence). The CDR3 runs 16 residues. The V end lost 0 bases, the J end lost 3 bases, and 17 bases lay between the germline ends. Here the CDR3 DNA reads TGTGCCTGGAGTGTACTGAAGGCGGGGGATGACACTGAAGCTTTCTTT. This sequence encodes CAWSVLKAGDDTEAFF.

This chain links TRBV29-1 with TRBJ1-1, with D maybe TRBD1 (5 bases). Germline CDR1 and CDR2: SQVTM and ANQGSEA. V lost 7 bases, J lost 0 bases, and 12 bases lay in between. The CDR3 has 13 residues. The CDR3 region is CSGAGLMNTEAFF. The CDR3 DNA is TGCAGCGGGGCGGGACTCATGAACACTGAAGCTTTCTTT.

This clone was detected a few times. This chain connects TRBV19 to TRBJ2-2; 7 bases are a match to TRBD1. Germline CDR1 reads LNHDA; CDR2 reads SQIVND (reference sequence). The CDR3 runs 21 residues. Trimming took 5 bases from V and 0 from J; bases not matched to a gene: 21. CDR3 in DNA: TGTGCCAGTAGTCCCAATCGGTTAGGTCTGGGACAGAAACCGAACACCGGGGAGCTGTTTTTT. This codes for CASSPNRLGLGQKPNTGELFF. Filled out from reference TRBV19 and TRBJ2-2, the complete variable domain reads DGGITQSPKYLFRKEGQNVTLSCEQNLNHDAMYWYRQDPGQGLRLIYYSQIVNDFQKGDIAEGYSVSREKKESFPLTVTSAQKNPTAFYLCASSPNRLGLGQKPNTGELFFGEGSRLTVL.

The genes are TRBV7-9 and TRBJ2-7, with 8 nucleotides matching TRBD1. The CDR3 has 15 amino acids. J gave up 0 bases and V 2 bases, and 3 bases lay outside the gene matches. Germline V gene sequence: CDR1 SEHNR, CDR2 FQNEAQ (reference sequence). The CDR3 sequence is CASSLMQGASYEQYF. CDR3 nucleotides: TGTGCCAGCAGCTTAATGCAGGGGGCCTCCTACGAGCAGTACTTC.

The J gene is TRBJ1-4, the V gene TRBV30; weak D call: TRBD1 (5 bases). The ends were cut back, 5 bases at V and 0 bases at J, with 13 bases in the middle. In germline, CDR1 is GTSNPN, CDR2 SVGIG (reference sequence). The CDR3 totals 15 residues. CDR3 residues: CAWSLYRTTNEKLFF. The CDR3 DNA reads as TGTGCCTGGTCGCTCTACAGGACAACTAATGAAAAACTGTTTTTT. The full variable domain, its missing parts supplied by reference TRBV30 and TRBJ1-4, is SQTIHQWPATLVQPVGSPLSLECTVEGTSNPNLYWYRQAAGRGLQLLFYSVGIGQISSEVPQNLSASRPQDRQFILSSKKLLLSDSGFYLCAWSLYRTTNEKLFFGSGTQLSVL.